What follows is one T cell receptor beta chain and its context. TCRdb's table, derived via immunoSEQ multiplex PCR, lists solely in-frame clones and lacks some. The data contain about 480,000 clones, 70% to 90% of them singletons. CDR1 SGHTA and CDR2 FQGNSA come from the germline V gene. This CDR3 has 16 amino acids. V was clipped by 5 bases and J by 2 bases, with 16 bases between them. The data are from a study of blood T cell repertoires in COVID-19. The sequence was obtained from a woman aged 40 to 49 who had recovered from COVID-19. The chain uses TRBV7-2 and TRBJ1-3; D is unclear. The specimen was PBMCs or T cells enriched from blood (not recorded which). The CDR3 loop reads CASSPFVQDTGNTIYF. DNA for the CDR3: TGTGCCAGCAGCCCCTTCGTCCAGGATACTGGAAACACCATATATTTT.